A selection of T cell receptor beta chains follows, all from one sample in a study of T cell responses to AZD1222 COVID-19 vaccine. TCRdb's table, derived via immunoSEQ multiplex PCR, lists solely in-frame clones and lacks some. The data show 140,000 to 150,000 clones, about 94% seen once. The sequences come from peripheral blood, collected 28 days after the second AZD1222 dose. Receptors originate from an adult who received the AZD1222 COVID-19 vaccine. Each CDR3 is given with its conserved first and last residue. D genes are given only for firm matches. A row's size may be missing; if present it is once, few, many or a size class.

abundance	v_gene	j_gene	d_gene	CDR3nt	CDR3aa
once	TRBV29-1	TRBJ1-5	NA	TGCAGCGTTCACGGGGGCCGGGGTCAGCCCCAGCATTTT	CSVHGGRGQPQHF
few	TRBV6-5	TRBJ1-1	NA	TGTGCCAGCAACGAAAACCGGGAAGCTTTCTTT	CASNENREAFF
NA	TRBV19	TRBJ1-5	TRBD1	TGTGCCAGTAGTCTACAGACAGGGGGCGGCAATCAGCCCCAGCATTTT	CASSLQTGGGNQPQHF
NA	TRBV5-1	TRBJ1-1	TRBD1	TGCGCCAGCACCTCCGGACAGGGGGTCACTGAAGCTTTCTTT	CASTSGQGVTEAFF
NA	TRBV18	TRBJ1-5	TRBD1	TGTGCCAGCTCATCCCAGGGGGGCTTGGGGCAGCCCCAGCATTTT	CASSSQGGLGQPQHF
NA	TRBV5-8	TRBJ1-1	NA	TGTGCCAGCAGCTGGGGGACAAGGACGGGGACTGAAGCTTTCTTT	CASSWGTRTGTEAFF
NA	TRBV4-1	TRBJ2-2	NA	TGCGCCAGCAGCCAAGTGGGGAACACCGGGGAGCTGTTTTTT	CASSQVGNTGELFF
few	TRBV7-6	TRBJ2-3	TRBD2	TGTGCCAGCAGCTTAGGTGGGACTAGCGGGGTCTGGGATACGCAGTATTTT	CASSLGGTSGVWDTQYF
NA	TRBV7-8	TRBJ1-1	NA	TGTGCCAGCAGTTCCGGCAGAAATGAAGCTTTCTTT	CASSSGRNEAFF
NA	TRBV6-2/TRBV6-3	TRBJ1-1	NA	TGTGCCAGCAGTTACCCCCCGCGAACTGAAGCTTTCTTT	CASSYPPRTEAFF
NA	TRBV3-1/TRBV3-2	TRBJ1-2	NA	TGTGCCAGCAGCCAAGTATCAGGCCACTATGGCTACACCTTC	CASSQVSGHYGYTF
NA	TRBV7-9	TRBJ1-2	NA	TGTGCCAGCAGCTTTGGGGACTTCTATGGCTACACCTTC	CASSFGDFYGYTF
NA	TRBV28	TRBJ2-3	TRBD2	TGTGCCAGCAGTTCATGGACTAGCGGGCATTTT	CASSSWTSGHF
NA	TRBV19	TRBJ2-7	TRBD1	TGTGCCAGTAGTATCTTCTTGACAGGGGGTGCCTTCTACGAGCAGTACTTC	CASSIFLTGGAFYEQYF
NA	TRBV5-6	TRBJ2-2	TRBD2	TGTGCCAGCAGCTTGGTTGCTAGCGGGACCACCGGGGAGCTGTTTTTT	CASSLVASGTTGELFF
NA	TRBV4-1	TRBJ1-2	NA	TGCGCCAGCAGCATGACAGGAGCCTATGGCTACACCTTC	CASSMTGAYGYTF
once	TRBV7-3	TRBJ2-3	TRBD2	TGTGCCAGCAGCTTATGGGCGGGGGGCTTAGATACGCAGTATTTT	CASSLWAGGLDTQYF
NA	TRBV10-2	TRBJ2-5	TRBD2	TGCGCCAGCAACAAGCGGGGGAAAGAGACCCAGTACTTC	CASNKRGKETQYF
NA	TRBV7-9	TRBJ2-7	TRBD1	TGTGCCAGCAGCTTGGGACAGAGGACCTACGAGCAGTACTTC	CASSLGQRTYEQYF
NA	TRBV19	TRBJ1-4	TRBD1	TGTGCCAGTAGTTCCCCGAGGGGGACAGGGGGTGAAAAACTGTTTTTT	CASSSPRGTGGEKLFF
NA	TRBV7-8	TRBJ2-2	TRBD2	TGTGCCAGCAGCCACACGGGCGGGAGGGCGAACACCGGGGAGCTGTTTTTT	CASSHTGGRANTGELFF
NA	TRBV7-8	TRBJ2-1	NA	TGTGCCAGCAGCACGTGGGTGACCTCCTACAATGAGCAGTTCTTC	CASSTWVTSYNEQFF
NA	TRBV28	TRBJ1-2	NA	TGTGCCAGCAGTTTTGTTGTTGGAAAGTCCGGGACCTATGGCTACACCTTC	CASSFVVGKSGTYGYTF
many	TRBV7-9	TRBJ2-2	NA	TGTGCCAGCAGCCGGGGCCAGAACACCGGGGAGCTGTTTTTT	CASSRGQNTGELFF
NA	TRBV5-1	TRBJ2-1	TRBD2	TGCGCCAGCAGCTTGGGCGGGAGAGGCAATGAGCAGTTCTTC	CASSLGGRGNEQFF
once	TRBV6-1	TRBJ2-7	NA	TGTGCCAGCAGTGAAGACAGGGAAGTATCCGAGCAGTACTTC	CASSEDREVSEQYF
NA	TRBV7-9	TRBJ2-7	NA	TGTGCCAGCAGCCGCAACACTGGAAAAGGGTCCTACGAGCAGTACTTC	CASSRNTGKGSYEQYF
NA	TRBV6-5	TRBJ2-7	NA	TGTGCCAGCAGTTACAGGGGGTACGAGCAGTACTTC	CASSYRGYEQYF
NA	TRBV2	TRBJ1-4	NA	TGTGCCAGCAGTGGGGCAGGGTCAAATGAAAAACTGTTTTTT	CASSGAGSNEKLFF
NA	TRBV18	TRBJ1-2	NA	TGTGCCAGCTCACTCGACGGACTCTATGGCTACACCTTC	CASSLDGLYGYTF
NA	TRBV28	TRBJ1-1	NA	TGTGCCAGCAGTTTGGACGGATTGAACACTGAAGCTTTCTTT	CASSLDGLNTEAFF
NA	TRBV4-2	TRBJ1-4	TRBD1	TGTGCCAGCAGCCAACCTGGGACAGGGGCTAATGAAAAACTGTTTTTT	CASSQPGTGANEKLFF
NA	TRBV5-1	TRBJ1-6	TRBD1	TGCGCCAGCAGCTCTCGACAGGGAGATAATTCACCCCTCCACTTT	CASSSRQGDNSPLHF
once	TRBV2	TRBJ1-3	NA	TGTGCCAGCAGTTTACAGGGAACGGCTGGAAACACCATATATTTT	CASSLQGTAGNTIYF
NA	TRBV4-1	TRBJ2-1	NA	TGCGCCAGCAGCCACGGGGGGACATCGTCCGGTGAGCAGTTCTTC	CASSHGGTSSGEQFF
NA	TRBV9	TRBJ1-2	NA	TGTGCCAGCAGCGCCGCCGACAAACGCGACGGAGGCTACACCTTC	CASSAADKRDGGYTF
NA	TRBV9	TRBJ1-1	NA	TGTGCCAGCAGCGTAAAGTTTGAGGGCACTGAAGCTTTCTTT	CASSVKFEGTEAFF
NA	TRBV19	TRBJ1-2	NA	TGTGCCAGTACCCCCAACGGGGACTATGGCTACACCTTC	CASTPNGDYGYTF
NA	TRBV6-2/TRBV6-3	TRBJ2-5	NA	TGTGCCAGCAGTTACTCGCTACAGGGGACCCAGTACTTC	CASSYSLQGTQYF
NA	TRBV6-5	TRBJ1-5	TRBD1	TGTGCCAGCAGTTACTCACAGGGGCGCAATCAGCCCCAGCATTTT	CASSYSQGRNQPQHF
NA	TRBV4-3	TRBJ1-2	NA	TGCGCCAGCTCAGAGAGCTTTTATAACTATGGCTACACCTTC	CASSESFYNYGYTF
NA	TRBV2	TRBJ2-2	NA	TGTGCCAGCAATACAGGGTTTCGAGGCGGGGAGCTGTTTTTT	CASNTGFRGGELFF
NA	TRBV6-4	TRBJ1-1	NA	TGTGCCAGCAGTGAGACCGGGGACGGGGGCACTGAAGCTTTCTTT	CASSETGDGGTEAFF
once	TRBV5-8	TRBJ1-2	NA	TGTGCCAGCAGCTCGCGGGGTAGGGACACGGTCTATGGCTACACCTTC	CASSSRGRDTVYGYTF
NA	TRBV6-4	TRBJ2-1	NA	TGTGCCAGCAGTGACGGAAACAATGAGCAGTTCTTC	CASSDGNNEQFF
NA	TRBV5-5	TRBJ1-2	NA	TGTGCCAGCACCCCAGGGGATGTCTATGGCTACACCTTC	CASTPGDVYGYTF
NA	TRBV3-1/TRBV3-2	TRBJ2-3	NA	TGTGCCAGCAGCCGCCCCCCCGAGAATACGCAGTATTTT	CASSRPPENTQYF
NA	TRBV18	TRBJ1-1	NA	TGTGCCAGCTCACCACTTCGGGTTGGGCTGAACACTGAAGCTTTCTTT	CASSPLRVGLNTEAFF
NA	TRBV20-1	TRBJ2-7	NA	TGCAGTGCTAGTGGGCTAGCCCAAGTCTACGAGCAGTACTTC	CSASGLAQVYEQYF
NA	TRBV3-1/TRBV3-2	TRBJ1-6	NA	TGTGCCAGCAGCCAAGATCTTCCCTCCTATAATTCACCCCTCCACTTT	CASSQDLPSYNSPLHF
NA	TRBV5-5	TRBJ1-1	NA	TGTGCCAGCAGCTCGAGCACAGGGTGGGGGACTGAAGCTTTCTTT	CASSSSTGWGTEAFF
once	TRBV28	TRBJ1-3	NA	TGTGCCAGCAACGACCGATTCTCTGGAAACACCATATATTTT	CASNDRFSGNTIYF
NA	TRBV29-1	TRBJ1-4	NA	TGCAGCGGGGGTGAGGGGAATGAAAAACTGTTTTTT	CSGGEGNEKLFF
NA	TRBV3-1/TRBV3-2	TRBJ1-3	NA	TGTGCCAGCAGCCAAGATTACGGGGTCGGAGGAAACACCATATATTTT	CASSQDYGVGGNTIYF
once	TRBV28	TRBJ2-3	NA	TGTGCCAGCACCAACGAGAGGGGAGGAGATACGCAGTATTTT	CASTNERGGDTQYF